The 17 T cell receptor beta chains below were found in one sample sequenced in a study of CD8+ T cells in alopecia areata. The treatment is: oral pan-JAK inhibitor, 5-10 mg twice daily. RNA was extracted and reverse transcribed into cDNA as the sequencing template. Profiled with immunoSEQ multiplex PCR; TCRdb holds only in-frame clones, not every one. Of tens of thousands of clones listed, 46% were seen once; the top ten hold just over 20%. Sample: CD8+ T cells sorted from blood, taken at approximately week 36, from a patient treated with tofacitinib. These receptors all stem from a human donor with alopecia areata.

The V gene is TRBV29-1, the J gene TRBJ1-1; possible D gene TRBD1, 5 bases. Germline lookup yields CDR1 SQVTM and CDR2 ANQGSEA. This CDR3 region has 14 residues. V was cut by 4 bases and J by 5 bases, with 17 bases left in between. CDR3: CSVVGLAGTTEAFF. CDR3 nucleotide sequence: TGCAGCGTTGTCGGGTTGGCGGGGACGACTGAAGCTTTCTTT.

This clone was seen many times. The chain recombines TRBV10-3 with TRBJ2-1; D assignment may be TRBD1 or TRBD2 (6 bases each). CDR1 is ENHRY, CDR2 SYGVKD, per germline. V shed 8 bases and J shed 5 bases, with 13 bases lying between them. This CDR3 comprises 13 residues. The CDR3 nucleotides are TGTGCCATCGTGCGGGACACCAACAATGAGCAGTTCTTC. The encoded protein is CAIVRDTNNEQFF.

The genes are TRBV10-3 and TRBJ2-1; D is ambiguous. V was clipped by 7 bases and J by 9 bases, with 22 bases between them. Looked up from germline, CDR1 is ENHRY and CDR2 is SYGVKD. The CDR3 spans 15 residues. The CDR3 is CAITQAGTTWGEQFF. The CDR3 region has the DNA TGTGCCATCACCCAGGCCGGTACAACCTGGGGTGAGCAGTTCTTC.

This rearrangement joins TRBV19 to TRBJ2-3, with 8 bases identical to TRBD2. J gave up 4 bases and V 0 bases, and 12 bases lay outside the gene matches. Germline lookup yields CDR1 LNHDA and CDR2 SQIVND (reference sequence). The CDR3 is 18 amino acids. The CDR3 reads CASSIENPVGRGPDTQYF. CDR3 DNA: TGTGCCAGTAGTATAGAGAACCCGGTCGGGAGGGGCCCAGATACGCAGTATTTT.

This clone was found a few times. The chain links TRBV5-4 to TRBJ2-3; tentative D call: TRBD2 (6 bases). V was shortened by 0 bases and J by 1 base, with 9 bases between the two germline ends. The length of the CDR3 is 15 residues. CDR1 SGHNT and CDR2 YYREEE come from the germline V gene (reference sequence). In DNA, the CDR3 is TGTGCCAGCAGCTTGGCCCAGCGGGGCACAGATACGCAGTATTTT. Protein product: CASSLAQRGTDTQYF.

The chain recombines TRBV2 with TRBJ1-5; D uncertain. Germline lookup yields CDR1 SNHLY and CDR2 FYNNEI. V was pared by 6 bases and J by 1 base, with 13 bases between. The CDR3 has 15 amino acids. CDR3 in DNA: TGTGCCAGCAGAGGCAGTACTGCGAGCAATCAGCCCCAGCATTTT. The encoded protein is CASRGSTASNQPQHF.

The chain combines TRBV5-1 with TRBJ2-3; D not certain. The CDR3 covers 15 residues. The V gene lost 1 base and the J gene lost 1 base, with 10 bases spanning the gap. Germline loops: CDR1 SGHRS, CDR2 YFSETQ. CDR3 sequence: CASSLRFSGTDTQYF. The CDR3 coding sequence is TGCGCCAGCAGCTTGAGGTTCAGCGGCACAGATACGCAGTATTTT.

This chain links TRBV6-5 with TRBJ2-5; D is undetermined. The CDR3 loop spans 13 amino acids. Deletions cut 2 bases from V and 5 bases from J, with 9 bases between. The germline V gene encodes CDR1 MNHEY and CDR2 SVGAGI. The CDR3 nucleotides are TGTGCCAGCAGTTACGATGACGGGGAGACCCAGTACTTC. Translation gives CASSYDDGETQYF.

The rearrangement links TRBV7-9 to TRBJ1-4; D unclear. The CDR3 has 11 residues. With 1 base removed from V and 16 bases from J, the gap between germline ends came to 10 bases. The germline V gene has CDR1 SEHNR and CDR2 FQNEAQ (reference sequence). Here the CDR3 DNA reads TGTGCCAGCAGCTTAGGCGGTCCCGCGTTTTTT. Its translation is CASSLGGPAFF.

The J gene is TRBJ2-5, the V gene TRBV27, with D hard to call. V was cut by 2 bases and J by 5 bases, with 6 bases left in between. Germline V gene sequence: CDR1 MNHEY, CDR2 SMNVEV (reference sequence). The CDR3 extends over 12 amino acids. CDR3 in DNA: TGTGCCAGCAGTTTAGGGTTGGAGACCCAGTACTTC. Translated, it gives CASSLGLETQYF.

The chain couples TRBV7-8 to TRBJ2-7, with D uncertain. Germline V gene sequence: CDR1 SGHVS, CDR2 FQNEAQ. The CDR3 totals 11 residues. The ends were cut back, 5 bases at V and 3 bases at J, with 5 bases in the middle. The CDR3 loop is CASSLSYEQYF. CDR3 sequence (DNA): TGTGCCAGCAGCCTGAGCTACGAGCAGTACTTC.

This rearrangement joins TRBV28 to TRBJ2-1, with a tentative D call TRBD2 (6 bases). Germline V gene data show CDR1 as MDHEN and CDR2 as SYDVKM. The V and J ends lost 3 bases and 4 bases respectively, with 10 bases between them. The length of the CDR3 is 14 residues. Here the CDR3 DNA reads TGTGCCAGCAGTTTGGAGGGTGGGTACAATGAGCAGTTCTTC. It yields the protein CASSLEGGYNEQFF.

This chain connects TRBV29-1 to TRBJ2-7; D is possibly TRBD1 (6 bases). Germline lookup yields CDR1 SQVTM and CDR2 ANQGSEA. The V and J ends lost 6 bases and 0 bases respectively, with 18 bases between them. The CDR3 has 15 amino acids. The CDR3 DNA reads TGCAGCGTCAGGTTCGGTGGGGGCAGCTCCTACGAGCAGTACTTC. This sequence encodes CSVRFGGGSSYEQYF.

The rearrangement uses TRBV13 and TRBJ2-7, with no clear D. The CDR3 spans 12 residues. Trimming took 5 bases from V and 5 from J, leaving 10 bases between them. Germline values: CDR1 PRHDT, CDR2 FYEKMQ (reference sequence). The DNA for the CDR3 is TGTGCCAGCAGCGCGAGAGGTGACGAGCAGTACTTC. Protein product: CASSARGDEQYF. Looking up the rest from reference TRBV13 and TRBJ2-7 gives the full variable domain: AAGVIQSPRHLIKEKRETATLKCYPIPRHDTVYWYQQGPGQDPQFLISFYEKMQSDKGSIPDRFSAQQFSDYHSELNMSSLELGDSALYFCASSARGDEQYFGPGTRLTVT.

This clone was observed a handful of times. This rearrangement joins TRBV4-1 to TRBJ2-3; D is tentatively TRBD1 or TRBD2 (6 bases each). The CDR3 contains 17 residues. In germline, CDR1 is MGHRA, CDR2 YSYEKL. Trimming cost V 3 bases and J 5 bases, with 21 bases left between them. Here the CDR3 DNA reads TGCGCCAGCAGCCAGTCGTCAATGGGGGGCGGGATAGATACGCAGTATTTT. Amino acid sequence: CASSQSSMGGGIDTQYF.

The chain links TRBV5-6 to TRBJ2-5, with a weak D call TRBD2 (6 bases). Germline V gene sequence: CDR1 SGHDT, CDR2 YYEEEE. CDR3 length: 14 residues. The germline V and J ends were trimmed by 0 bases and 5 bases, with 11 bases remaining between them. The CDR3 spells CASSLVGGMETQYF. Written as DNA, the CDR3 is TGTGCCAGCAGCTTGGTTGGAGGGATGGAGACCCAGTACTTC.

The chain uses TRBV19 and TRBJ2-2; D gene unclear. This CDR3 spans 13 amino acids. The V end was cut by 3 bases, the J end by 5 bases, with 7 bases between. Germline V lookup: CDR1 LNHDA, CDR2 SQIVND (reference sequence). CDR3 nucleotides: TGTGCCAGTAGTATTGTGGGAACCGGGGAGCTGTTTTTT. Amino acids: CASSIVGTGELFF.